The text below deals with one T cell receptor beta chain. Its matching antigen is unknown. The CDR3 has 14 residues. V trimming: 2 bases; J trimming: 8 bases; junction bases outside the gene matches: 4. Germline loops: CDR1 SNHLY, CDR2 FYNNEI. This specimen comes from a study of neoadjuvant anti-PD-1 for oral cavity cancer. The overall study: Around day 43, patients without progression received a fourth nivolumab dose before surgery. Study findings and constraints: Non-responders to neoadjuvant nivolumab had significantly more clonal PBMC T cells than responders.

Most PBMC samples had roughly 0.45 ug input DNA in six replicates. The protocol was immunoSEQ multiplex PCR, while the TCRdb copy is restricted to in-frame clones and leaves out a portion. The table includes about 15,000 clones, less than 85% detected once. These oral cavity squamous cell carcinomas were HPV-negative and locally advanced. This sequence was found in a person aged 35-80 years with oral cavity squamous cell carcinoma. Material: PBMCs, obtained before nivolumab (anti-PD-1) treatment. This rearrangement joins TRBV2 to TRBJ2-1, with 9 nucleotides matching TRBD2. CDR3 DNA: TGTGCCAGCAGTGAACTAGCGGGATATCATGAGCAGTTCTTC. Translation gives CASSELAGYHEQFF.